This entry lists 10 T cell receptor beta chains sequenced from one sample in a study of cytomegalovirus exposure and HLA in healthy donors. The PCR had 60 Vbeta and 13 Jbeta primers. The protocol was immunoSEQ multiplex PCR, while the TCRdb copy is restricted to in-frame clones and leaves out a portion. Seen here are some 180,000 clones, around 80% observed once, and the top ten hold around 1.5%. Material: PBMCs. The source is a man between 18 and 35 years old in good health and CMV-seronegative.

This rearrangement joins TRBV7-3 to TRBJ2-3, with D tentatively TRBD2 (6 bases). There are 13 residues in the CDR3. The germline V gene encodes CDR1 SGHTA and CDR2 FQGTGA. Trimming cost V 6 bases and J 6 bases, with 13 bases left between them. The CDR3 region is CASRHLGGDTQYF. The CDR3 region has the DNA TGTGCCAGCAGGCATTTAGGAGGGGATACGCAGTATTTT.

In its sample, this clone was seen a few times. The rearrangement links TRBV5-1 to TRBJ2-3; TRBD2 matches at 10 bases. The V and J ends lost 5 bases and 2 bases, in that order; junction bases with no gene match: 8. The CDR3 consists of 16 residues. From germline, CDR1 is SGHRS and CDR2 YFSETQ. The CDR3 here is CASSQSAGGSTDTQYF. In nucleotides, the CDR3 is TGCGCCAGCAGTCAGTCAGCGGGGGGGTCCACAGATACGCAGTATTTT.

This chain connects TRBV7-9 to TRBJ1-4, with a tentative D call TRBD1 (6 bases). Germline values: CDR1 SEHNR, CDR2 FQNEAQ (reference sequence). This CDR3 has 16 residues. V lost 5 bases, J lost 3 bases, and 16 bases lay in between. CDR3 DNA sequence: TGTGCCAGCAGCCCAGGAGGCAGGGGCTCTAATGAAAAACTGTTTTTT. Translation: CASSPGGRGSNEKLFF.

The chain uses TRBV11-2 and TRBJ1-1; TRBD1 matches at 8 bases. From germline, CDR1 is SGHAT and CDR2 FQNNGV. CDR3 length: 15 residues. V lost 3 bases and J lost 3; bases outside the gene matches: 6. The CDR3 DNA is TGTGCCAGCAGCTTTGCCCAGGGGGCGGACACTGAAGCTTTCTTT. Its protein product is CASSFAQGADTEAFF.

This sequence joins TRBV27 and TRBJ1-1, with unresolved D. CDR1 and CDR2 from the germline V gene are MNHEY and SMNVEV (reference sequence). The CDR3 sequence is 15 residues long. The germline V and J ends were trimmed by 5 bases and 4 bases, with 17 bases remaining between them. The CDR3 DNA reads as TGTGCCAGCAGTCCTCCCGGGCCAGCGGGCACTGAAGCTTTCTTT. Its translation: CASSPPGPAGTEAFF.

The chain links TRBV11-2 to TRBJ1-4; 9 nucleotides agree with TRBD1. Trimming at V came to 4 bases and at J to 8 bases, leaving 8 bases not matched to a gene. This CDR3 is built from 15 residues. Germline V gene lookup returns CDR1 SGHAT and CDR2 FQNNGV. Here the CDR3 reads CASSSQTGGSEKLFF. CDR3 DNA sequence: TGTGCCAGCAGCTCACAGACAGGGGGTAGCGAAAAACTGTTTTTT.

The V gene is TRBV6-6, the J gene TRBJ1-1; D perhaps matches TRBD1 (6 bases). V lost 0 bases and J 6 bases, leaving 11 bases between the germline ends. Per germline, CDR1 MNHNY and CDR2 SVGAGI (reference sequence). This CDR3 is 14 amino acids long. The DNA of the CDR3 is TGTGCCAGCAGTTACTCGGCAGGGGTGCCTGAAGCTTTCTTT. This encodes CASSYSAGVPEAFF.

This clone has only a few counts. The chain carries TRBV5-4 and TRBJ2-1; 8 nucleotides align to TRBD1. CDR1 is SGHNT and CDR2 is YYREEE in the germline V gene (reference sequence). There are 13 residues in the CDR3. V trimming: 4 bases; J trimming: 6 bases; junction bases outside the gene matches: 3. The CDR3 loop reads CASSKDRANEQFF. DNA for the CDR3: TGTGCCAGCAGCAAGGACAGGGCCAATGAGCAGTTCTTC. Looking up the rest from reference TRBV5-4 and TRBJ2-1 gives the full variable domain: ETGVTQSPTHLIKTRGQQVTLRCSSQSGHNTVSWYQQALGQGPQFIFQYYREEENGRGNFPPRFSGLQFPNYSSELNVNALELDDSALYLCASSKDRANEQFFGPGTRLTVL.

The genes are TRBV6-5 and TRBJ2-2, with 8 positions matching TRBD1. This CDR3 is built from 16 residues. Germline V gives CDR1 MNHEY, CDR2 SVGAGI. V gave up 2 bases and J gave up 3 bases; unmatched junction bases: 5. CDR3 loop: CASSYGDRRYTGELFF. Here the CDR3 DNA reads TGTGCCAGCAGTTACGGGGACAGGCGGTACACCGGGGAGCTGTTTTTT.

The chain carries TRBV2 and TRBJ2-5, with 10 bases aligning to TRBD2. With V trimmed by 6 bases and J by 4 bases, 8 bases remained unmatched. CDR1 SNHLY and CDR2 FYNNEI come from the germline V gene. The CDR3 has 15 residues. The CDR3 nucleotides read TGTGCCAGCAGAACACTAGCGGGGACCAGAGAGACCCAGTACTTC. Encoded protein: CASRTLAGTRETQYF. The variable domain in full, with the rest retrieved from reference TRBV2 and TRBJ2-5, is EPEVTQTPSHQVTQMGQEVILRCVPISNHLYFYWYRQILGQKVEFLVSFYNNEISEKSEIFDDQFSVERPDGSNFTLKIRSTKLEDSAMYFCASRTLAGTRETQYFGPGTRLLVL.